This T cell receptor (beta chain) originates from a study of tumor-infiltrating lymphocytes in primary liver carcinoma. Findings and limits, study-wide: Tumor-adjacent and tumor-blood pairs shared less of their repertoires than tumor region pairs shared. Significantly greater top-250-clone fractions characterized tumors relative to blood (p = 0.039).

Researchers generated TCR beta cDNA from approximately 500 ng of total RNA, relying on a constant-region primer. Generation of the TCR beta libraries relied on three nested multiplex PCR rounds using slightly modified ARM-PCR. A C-beta reverse primer was combined with TRBV1-TRBV30 forward primers in the first two PCR rounds, and each round had 10 cycles. TCRdb ran MiXCR on the multiplex PCR reads and lists one entry per CDR3 protein. The sample lists 90,000 to 150,000 distinct CDR3 sequences, 50% to 65% seen once, with 9.3% in the top ten. On this clonotype: The antigen is unknown. This sequence may be a read error, since a much larger clone differs from it by one base.

From germline, CDR1 is MGHRA and CDR2 YSYEKL. This CDR3 comprises 14 residues. Total RNA and DNA came together from roughly 20-30 mg of bulk tissue without cell sorting. Over 80% of the cells in every tumor sample were viable tumor cells. This rearrangement joins TRBV4-1 to TRBJ1-1, with a possible D match to TRBD1 (5 bases). What was sequenced was liver tumor tissue from sampling region 1. Subset noted: tumor region T1, superior pole. This clonotype was sampled from a woman aged 60-70 years with primary liver carcinoma and hepatitis B virus infection. Here the CDR3 DNA reads TGCGCCAGCAGCCAAGCTTCGGGGGTCGCTGAAACTTTCTTT. This codes for CASSQASGVAETFF.